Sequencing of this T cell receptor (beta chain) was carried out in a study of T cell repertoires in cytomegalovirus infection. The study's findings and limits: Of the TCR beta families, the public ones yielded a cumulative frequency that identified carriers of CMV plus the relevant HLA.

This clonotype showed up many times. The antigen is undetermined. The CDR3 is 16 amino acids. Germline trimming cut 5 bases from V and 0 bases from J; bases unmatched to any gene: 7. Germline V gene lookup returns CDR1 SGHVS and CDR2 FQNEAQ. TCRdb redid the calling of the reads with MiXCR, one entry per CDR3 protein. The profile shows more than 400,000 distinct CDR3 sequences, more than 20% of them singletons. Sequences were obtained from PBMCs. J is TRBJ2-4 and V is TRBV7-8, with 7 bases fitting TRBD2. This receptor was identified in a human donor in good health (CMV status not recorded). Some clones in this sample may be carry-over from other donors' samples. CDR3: CASSAGRVLAKNIQYF. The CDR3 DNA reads TGTGCCAGCAGCGCGGGGAGGGTCCTAGCCAAAAACATTCAGTACTTC. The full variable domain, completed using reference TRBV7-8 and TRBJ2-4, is GAGVSQSPRYKVAKRGQDVALRCDPISGHVSLFWYQQALGQGPEFLTYFQNEAQLDKSGLPSDRFFAERPEGSVSTLKIQRTQQEDSAVYLCASSAGRVLAKNIQYFGAGTRLSVL.